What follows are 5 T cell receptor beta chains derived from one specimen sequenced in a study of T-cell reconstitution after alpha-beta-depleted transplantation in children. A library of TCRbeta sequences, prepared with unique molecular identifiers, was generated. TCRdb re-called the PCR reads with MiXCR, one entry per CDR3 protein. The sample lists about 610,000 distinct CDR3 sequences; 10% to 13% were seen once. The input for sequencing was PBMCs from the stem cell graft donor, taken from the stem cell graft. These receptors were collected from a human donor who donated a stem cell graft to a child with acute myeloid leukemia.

CDR3 loop: CASSYSGQDAEAFF. CDR3 bases: TGTGCCAGCAGTTACTCGGGACAGGACGCTGAAGCTTTCTTT. This sequence joins TRBV6-2 or TRBV6-3 and TRBJ1-1, with 8 bases that match TRBD1. V lost 0 bases and J lost 6; bases outside the gene matches: 3. The CDR3 length is 14 residues. The germline gives CDR1 MNHEY, CDR2 SVGEGT.

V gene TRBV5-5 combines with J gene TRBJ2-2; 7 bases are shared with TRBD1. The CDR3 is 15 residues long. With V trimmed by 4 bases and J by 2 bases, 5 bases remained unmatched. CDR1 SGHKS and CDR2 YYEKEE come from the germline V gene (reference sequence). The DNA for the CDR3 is TGTGCCAGCAGCGCCGGGACAGTAAACACCGGGGAGCTGTTTTTT. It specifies CASSAGTVNTGELFF.

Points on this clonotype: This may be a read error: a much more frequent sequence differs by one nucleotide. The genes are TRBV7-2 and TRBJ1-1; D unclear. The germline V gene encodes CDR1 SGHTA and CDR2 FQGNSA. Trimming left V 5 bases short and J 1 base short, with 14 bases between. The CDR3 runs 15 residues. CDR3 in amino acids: CASSRQVTGNTEAFF. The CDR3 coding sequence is TGTGCCAGCAGCAGACAAGTCACGGGGAACACTGAAGCTTTCTTT.

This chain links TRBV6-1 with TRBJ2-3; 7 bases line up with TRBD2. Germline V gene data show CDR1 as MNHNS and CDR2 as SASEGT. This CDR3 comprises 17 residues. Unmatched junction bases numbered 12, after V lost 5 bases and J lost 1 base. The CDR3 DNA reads TGTGCCAGCAGTCCCCCCCTTACTAGCGCCCGCACAGATACGCAGTATTTT. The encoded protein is CASSPPLTSARTDTQYF.

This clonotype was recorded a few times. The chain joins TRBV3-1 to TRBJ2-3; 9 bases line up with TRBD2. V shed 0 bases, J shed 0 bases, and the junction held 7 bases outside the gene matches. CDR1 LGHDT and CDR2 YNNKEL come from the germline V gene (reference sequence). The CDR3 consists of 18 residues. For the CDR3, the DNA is TGTGCCAGCAGCCAAGAGGGACTAGCAGCGACTAGCACAGATACGCAGTATTTT. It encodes CASSQEGLAATSTDTQYF.